Shown below are 17 T cell receptor beta chains from a single sample sequenced in a study of T cells in women clearing cervical HPV infection. TCRdb's copy holds only in-frame clones and misses some; the assay was immunoSEQ multiplex PCR. Recorded for this sample: 15,000 to 20,000 clones. Sequencing was carried out using blood buffy coat. The receptors stem from a woman between 18 and 70 years old with a cervical HPV16 infection that either progressed to CIN3+ or cleared (not recorded which).

Notes on this clone: The read ends 3 residues early relative to the CDR3; the germline J gene fills the gap. This chain connects TRBV5-1 to TRBJ1-3; 8 bases are shared with TRBD1. Looked up from germline, CDR1 is SGHRS and CDR2 is YFSETQ. V lost 1 base to trimming and J lost 2 bases; unmatched junction nucleotides: 2. The CDR3 runs 15 residues. The CDR3 reads CASSLTGGTGNTIYF. CDR3 DNA, as far as it was read: TGCGCCAGCAGCTTGACAGGGGGGACTGGAAACACC.

As to this clone: The read ends 3 residues early relative to the CDR3; the germline J gene fills the gap. The chain joins TRBV30 to TRBJ2-5, with TRBD2 matching 11 bases. The CDR3 contains 15 residues. The V gene end was trimmed by 3 bases and the J gene end by 0 bases; junction bases not matched to a gene: 3. CDR1 and CDR2 (germline): GTSNPN, SVGIG (reference sequence). The CDR3 region is CAWRPGLADQETQYF. The CDR3 DNA, read in part, is TGTGCCTGGAGGCCGGGACTAGCGGACCAAGAGACC.

Of note for this clone: Coverage ceases 3 residues before the CDR3 finishes, and the germline J gene fills in the end. The genes are TRBV2 and TRBJ1-4; D remains ambiguous. CDR3 length: 13 residues. The V gene lost 7 bases and the J gene lost 7 bases, with 13 bases spanning the gap. Germline CDR1 and CDR2: SNHLY and FYNNEI. CDR3 amino acids: CASKIIPTEKLFF. CDR3 bases read: TGTGCCAGCAAGATAATCCCTACTGAAAAA.

For this clone: The read gets to within 3 residues of the CDR3 end, and the germline J gene fills in the rest. V and J are TRBV2 and TRBJ1-2; D unclear. From germline, CDR1 is SNHLY and CDR2 FYNNEI. CDR3 length equals 12 residues. The CDR3 sequence is CASTPGGNGYTF. CDR3 DNA, as far as it was read: TGTGCCAGCACCCCGGGCGGGAACGGC.

About this clone: The DNA ends 3 residues before the CDR3 does, and the rest of the CDR3 is filled in from the germline J gene. The V gene is TRBV5-4, the J gene TRBJ2-2, with a tentative D call TRBD1 (5 bases). Germline values: CDR1 SGHNT, CDR2 YYREEE (reference sequence). V was pared by 4 bases and J by 7 bases, with 11 bases between. The CDR3 extends over 13 amino acids. Partial CDR3 DNA: TGTGCCAGCAGCGCACCCGACAGCGGGGAG. Its protein is CASSAPDSGE. The whole CDR3 sequence is CASSAPDSGELFF.

This clone is medium-sized (0.01 to 0.1%) by frequency. Read sequence stops 3 residues before the CDR3 end, and the germline J gene provides the missing end. The chain couples TRBV30 to TRBJ1-4; maybe TRBD1 (6 bases). V was cut by 7 bases and J by 4 bases, with 13 bases left in between. Germline loops: CDR1 GTSNPN, CDR2 SVGIG (reference sequence). The CDR3 loop spans 13 amino acids. The CDR3 loop is CASGQWDNEKLFF. The DNA read from the CDR3 is TGTGCCTCCGGACAGTGGGATAATGAAAAA.

For this clone: The read stops 3 residues short of the end of the CDR3; the missing end is completed from the germline J gene. The chain is built from TRBV5-1 and TRBJ1-1, with a tentative D call TRBD1 (6 bases). CDR3 size: 16 residues. From germline, CDR1 is SGHRS and CDR2 YFSETQ. Trimming pared 0 bases from V and 1 base from J, leaving 13 bases between. CDR3 DNA, as far as it was read: TGCGCCAGCAGCTTGGCAGGCGCCAGGGGGAACACTGAA. This codes for CASSLAGARGNTE. The full CDR3 protein is CASSLAGARGNTEAFF.

About this clone itself: Sequencing ends 3 residues short of the CDR3 end; the germline J gene provides the rest. The V and J genes are TRBV10-3 and TRBJ1-2, with D perhaps matching TRBD1 (5 bases). CDR1 is ENHRY and CDR2 is SYGVKD in the germline V gene. Trimming cost V 4 bases and J 6 bases, with 15 bases left between them. This CDR3 comprises 14 residues. The CDR3 sequence: CAISGSEGSHGYTF. CDR3 DNA, as far as it was read: TGTGCCATCAGTGGTTCGGAGGGGTCGCATGGC.

Comment on this clone: The read ends 3 residues early relative to the CDR3; the germline J gene fills the gap. The rearrangement links TRBV4-1 to TRBJ2-5; D perhaps matches TRBD1 (7 bases). This CDR3 has 18 amino acids. V was clipped by 0 bases and J by 2 bases, with 19 bases between them. The germline CDR1 and CDR2 sequences are MGHRA and YSYEKL. CDR3 DNA, as far as it was read: TGCGCCAGCAGCCAAGATCGGAGGGGGCGGGTAGGGCAAGAGACC. Translation: CASSQDRRGRVGQET. The CDR3 as a whole reads CASSQDRRGRVGQETQYF.

On this clone: The read finishes 3 residues shy of the CDR3 end, and the germline J gene is used to complete it. The chain carries TRBV7-2 and TRBJ1-3, with D hard to call. The germline CDR1 and CDR2 sequences are SGHTA and FQGNSA. The CDR3 is 15 amino acids. Trimming pared 4 bases from V and 0 bases from J, leaving 10 bases between. CDR3 residues: CASSSRTGSGNTIYF. CDR3 bases read: TGTGCCAGCAGCTCCCGAACCGGCTCTGGAAACACC.

For this clone: Mismatch with germline at one junction end may stem from a read error. The observed sequence ends 3 residues before the CDR3 terminus, with the missing tail filled in from the germline J gene. This chain connects TRBV18 to TRBJ2-3; D possibly corresponds to TRBD1 (5 bases). CDR3 size: 14 residues. Germline V gives CDR1 KGHSH, CDR2 LQKENI. CDR3 region: CASSPGRSTGTQYF. Incomplete CDR3 DNA: TGTGCCAGCTCACCGGGCCGGAGCACAGGTACG.

A note on this clone: With the read ending 3 residues before the CDR3 end, the germline J gene is used to fill in that end. This chain links TRBV11-3 with TRBJ1-1; 7 nucleotides line up with TRBD1. The ends lost 5 bases at V and 2 bases at J; junction bases unmatched: 2. There are 13 residues in the CDR3. Germline V CDR1 and CDR2: SGHNT, YENEEA. CDR3: CASSAGGNTEAFF. CDR3 DNA, as far as it was read: TGTGCCAGCAGCGCAGGGGGAAACACTGAA.

With respect to this clone: The read is 3 residues too short to cover the CDR3 end, so that end is filled in from the germline J gene. V gene TRBV6-1 combines with J gene TRBJ2-2; a possible D gene is TRBD1 (6 bases). The CDR3 consists of 15 residues. The V end lost 2 bases, the J end lost 3 bases, and 10 bases lay between the germline ends. Germline CDR1 MNHNS, CDR2 SASEGT. CDR3 protein: CASSESGVHTGELFF. The CDR3 DNA, read in part, is TGTGCCAGCAGTGAATCAGGGGTTCACACCGGGGAG.

With respect to this clone: The read ends 3 residues before the CDR3 terminus; that terminus is restored from the germline J gene. V and J are TRBV20-1 and TRBJ2-4; 9 nucleotides line up with TRBD1. Germline trimming cut 1 base from V and 5 bases from J; bases unmatched to any gene: 0. The germline CDR1 and CDR2 sequences are DFQATT and SNEGSKA (reference sequence). The length of the CDR3 is 13 residues. CDR3 bases read: TGCAGTGCTAGAGGGGACAGGGAAAACATT. Its protein is CSARGDRENI. The whole CDR3 is CSARGDRENIQYF.

CDR3 DNA, as far as it was read: TGCAGCGTTACGACAGGGAGTTCTGGCAATCAGCCC. Protein: CSVTTGSSGNQP. The full CDR3 protein reads CSVTTGSSGNQPQHF. The chain employs TRBV29-1 and TRBJ1-5, with TRBD1 matching 7 bases. The read comes to an end 3 residues before the CDR3 does, leaving the germline J gene to fill in the end. The germline CDR1 and CDR2 sequences are SQVTM and ANQGSEA. This CDR3 has 15 residues. Losses at the gene ends were 5 bases for V and 2 bases for J; bases not matched to a gene: 9.

Turning to this clone: The read ends 3 residues before the CDR3 terminus; that terminus is restored from the germline J gene. This rearrangement joins TRBV19 to TRBJ2-3; 9 bases fit TRBD1. CDR1 is LNHDA, CDR2 SQIVND, per germline (reference sequence). The CDR3 has 15 amino acids. J was trimmed by 3 bases and V by 7 bases; bases with no gene match: 8. CDR3 DNA (partial): TGTGCCAGTACAATTACAGGGGGCGGGACAGATACG. Its translation is CASTITGGGTDT. The entire CDR3 protein is CASTITGGGTDTQYF.

To note about this clone: The read terminates 3 residues ahead of where the CDR3 ends, so the germline J gene completes it. The chain couples TRBV20-1 to TRBJ2-1; TRBD2 aligns across 9 bases. CDR1 is DFQATT, CDR2 SNEGSKA, per germline (reference sequence). The CDR3 totals 13 residues. V was clipped by 5 bases and J by 9 bases; unmatched bases: 8. CDR3: CSAPGLAFGEQFF. Incomplete CDR3 DNA: TGCAGTGCTCCGGGACTAGCCTTTGGTGAG.